What follows are 3 T cell receptor beta chains derived from one specimen sequenced in a study of blood T cell repertoires in COVID-19. Sequencing used immunoSEQ multiplex PCR; TCRdb keeps in-frame clones, though not all of them. Here the sample spans hundreds of thousands of clones, 85% to 90% being singletons. Input material: peripheral blood. These TCRs come from a man aged 18 to 30 with COVID-19, enrolled during active disease.

J is TRBJ2-1 and V is TRBV5-4; TRBD2 matches 7 bases. With V trimmed by 2 bases and J by 2 bases, 4 bases remained unmatched. The CDR3 sequence is 15 residues long. In germline, CDR1 is SGHNT, CDR2 YYREEE (reference sequence). CDR3 loop: CASSFSTSAYNEQFF. The CDR3 nucleotides are TGTGCCAGCAGCTTTTCCACTAGCGCCTACAATGAGCAGTTCTTC. Together with reference TRBV5-4 and TRBJ2-1, the CDR3 gives the full variable domain: ETGVTQSPTHLIKTRGQQVTLRCSSQSGHNTVSWYQQALGQGPQFIFQYYREEENGRGNFPPRFSGLQFPNYSSELNVNALELDDSALYLCASSFSTSAYNEQFFGPGTRLTVL.

This chain links TRBV11-3 with TRBJ2-1; 8 bases map to TRBD2. The CDR3 is 15 amino acids. Germline values: CDR1 SGHNT, CDR2 YENEEA. The V and J ends lost 7 bases and 6 bases, in that order; junction bases with no gene match: 11. The CDR3 reads CASNEAGVRINEQFF. For the CDR3, the DNA is TGTGCCAGCAACGAAGCGGGAGTCAGAATCAATGAGCAGTTCTTC.

V and J are TRBV18 and TRBJ1-1; D might be TRBD1 (6 bases). The V gene's germline CDR1 is KGHSH and CDR2 LQKENI. The germline V and J ends were trimmed by 5 bases and 0 bases, with 13 bases remaining between them. CDR3 length equals 15 residues. CDR3: CASSTLQGLNTEAFF. The CDR3 region has the DNA TGTGCCAGCTCAACATTACAGGGTCTGAACACTGAAGCTTTCTTT.